The clone carrying this TCR beta chain was recorded at least ten times. The CDR3 is made up of 13 amino acids. With 6 bases removed from V and 3 bases from J, the gap between germline ends came to 11 bases. CDR1 is SNHLY and CDR2 is FYNNEI in the germline V gene. The TCR beta CDR3 region was amplified by multiplex PCR employing 32 V and 13 J primers. TCRdb reprocessed the multiplex PCR reads with MiXCR, giving one entry per CDR3 protein. The data show 30,000 to 40,000 distinct CDR3 sequences, under 35% seen once. This entry belongs to a study of immune heterogeneity within non-small cell lung tumors. Template came from bulk tumor genomic DNA, at approximately 540 ng per sample. Biopsy collection occurred during surgery, with several far-apart biopsies per primary tumor. These patients got curative surgery after being newly diagnosed with untreated non-small cell lung cancer.

Sequenced input: lung tumor tissue. The rearrangement joins TRBV2 to TRBJ1-2; weak D call: TRBD1 (5 bases). This clonotype was obtained from a man aged 35-49 years with non-small cell lung cancer. The CDR3 nucleotides read TGTGCCAGCAGAGTGACAGAGTACTATGGCTACACCTTC. This encodes CASRVTEYYGYTF. Full variable domain (rest looked up from reference TRBV2 and TRBJ1-2): EPEVTQTPSHQVTQMGQEVILRCVPISNHLYFYWYRQILGQKVEFLVSFYNNEISEKSEIFDDQFSVERPDGSNFTLKIRSTKLEDSAMYFCASRVTEYYGYTFGSGTRLTVV.